These T cell receptor beta chains were read from a single sample in a study of blood T cell repertoires in COVID-19. Profiled with immunoSEQ multiplex PCR; TCRdb holds only in-frame clones, not every one. This table holds approximately 400,000 clones, around 87% found once. Material: PBMCs or T cells enriched from blood (not recorded which). These receptors were obtained from a young man who had recovered from COVID-19. Each CDR3 is given with its conserved first and last residue. D genes are given only for firm matches. A clone size is listed for some rows: how often the clone was seen (once, few, many), or a class if it is expanded.

>TRBJ1-4|NA|NA|TRBV2
TGTGCCAGCACCACCGGGACTACTGGAAAACTGTTTTTT
CASTTGTTGKLFF
>TRBJ1-1|NA|NA|TRBV2
TGTGCCAGCAGTGAAGAGGCGGGGACTGAAGCTTTCTTT
CASSEEAGTEAFF
>TRBJ2-7|NA|NA|TRBV5-1
TGCGCCAGCAGCTTTTACCTAAACGAGCAGTACTTC
CASSFYLNEQYF
>TRBJ2-5|NA|NA|TRBV9
TGTGCCAGCAGCCCTAGTCCCGATCCAAGACAAGAGACCCAGTACTTC
CASSPSPDPRQETQYF
>TRBJ1-1|NA|NA|TRBV29-1
TGCAGCGTGCGGGGCGGAAACACTGAAGCTTTCTTT
CSVRGGNTEAFF
>TRBJ1-1|TRBD1|NA|TRBV19
TGTGCCAGTGAGGACAGGGTGAGCACTGAAGCTTTCTTT
CASEDRVSTEAFF
>TRBJ1-6|NA|once|TRBV7-9
TGTGCCAGCAGCTACGAAACCAGGGTTGATTCACCCCTCCACTTT
CASSYETRVDSPLHF
>TRBJ1-5|TRBD1|NA|TRBV29-1
TGCAGCGTAGGACAGGCAAGCAATCAGCCCCAGCATTTT
CSVGQASNQPQHF
>TRBJ1-5|TRBD1|NA|TRBV15
TGTGCCACCAGCAGTGGGACAGGCAATCAGCCCCAGCATTTT
CATSSGTGNQPQHF
>TRBJ2-3|TRBD2|once|TRBV11-2
TGTGCCAGCAGCTTCCTTAGCGGGGGGATCACAGATACGCAGTATTTT
CASSFLSGGITDTQYF
>TRBJ1-4|TRBD1|NA|TRBV5-6
TGTGCCAGCAGCCCGGGACAGGGTCGGGAAAAACTGTTTTTT
CASSPGQGREKLFF
>TRBJ1-5|NA|NA|TRBV4-2
TGTGCCAGCAGCCAAGCGGAGGGGCAGCCCCAGCATTTT
CASSQAEGQPQHF
>TRBJ1-1|NA|NA|TRBV6-1
TGTGCCAGCAGTGAGCAGGGTAGTACTGAAGCTTTCTTT
CASSEQGSTEAFF
>TRBJ1-2|TRBD1|NA|TRBV18
TGTGCCAGCTCACGGGGGACAGGGGGCTTTCTTGGCTACACCTTC
CASSRGTGGFLGYTF
>TRBJ1-6|TRBD1|few|TRBV6-5
TGTGCCAGCAGTTACCTACAGGGGAACTCACCCCTCCACTTT
CASSYLQGNSPLHF
>TRBJ1-1|TRBD1|NA|TRBV11-3
TGTGCCAGCAGCCAGGGGGCGAGCACTGAAGCTTTCTTT
CASSQGASTEAFF
>TRBJ2-1|TRBD2|NA|TRBV2
TGTGCCAGCAGTGAAGCGGGGCGGGGGGGCCCCAATGAGCAGTTCTTC
CASSEAGRGGPNEQFF
>TRBJ1-1|NA|NA|TRBV29-1
TGCAGCGCCGCGGTCTCCGGAAGAAACACTGAAGCTTTCTTT
CSAAVSGRNTEAFF
>TRBJ2-7|TRBD1|NA|TRBV5-1
TGCGCCTCTCGCGCACCCGGGACAGGGTCTAGCGAGCAGTACTTC
CASRAPGTGSSEQYF
>TRBJ1-6|TRBD1|NA|TRBV18
TGTGCCAGCTCACCACAACAGGGGAACAATTCACCCCTCCACTTT
CASSPQQGNNSPLHF
>TRBJ1-4|NA|NA|TRBV19
TGTGCCAGTAGTTGGGGGGGTTGGGAAAAACTGTTTTTT
CASSWGGWEKLFF
>TRBJ1-6|NA|NA|TRBV19
TGTGCCAGTAGGGACATTCAAGCAGGGGCGGCACCCCTCCACTTT
CASRDIQAGAAPLHF
>TRBJ1-2|NA|NA|TRBV6-5
TGTGCCAGCAGTTATGGATCGACCGGGAATCCGAATGGCTACACCTTC
CASSYGSTGNPNGYTF
>TRBJ2-7|TRBD1|NA|TRBV30
TGTGCCTGTATACTCCTCCGGGACAGGAACTACGAGCAGTACTTC
CACILLRDRNYEQYF
>TRBJ2-3|NA|NA|TRBV24-1
TGTGCCACCAGGGAATCCGGGACAGATACGCAGTATTTT
CATRESGTDTQYF
>TRBJ2-3|NA|NA|TRBV5-1
TGCGCCAGCAGCCAAAGGGGCGCAGATACGCAGTATTTT
CASSQRGADTQYF
>TRBJ2-7|NA|NA|TRBV11-2
TGTGCCAGCAGCTTATTTGAACAGCTCTACGAGCAGTACTTC
CASSLFEQLYEQYF
>TRBJ2-5|NA|NA|TRBV4-2
TGTGCCAGCAGCCAAGAAGAGACTCAGTACCAAGAGACCCAGTACTTC
CASSQEETQYQETQYF
>TRBJ2-7|TRBD2|NA|TRBV27
TGTGCCAGAGCGGGGGGGATTTGTTACGAGCAGTACTTC
CARAGGICYEQYF
>TRBJ2-7|NA|NA|TRBV27
TGTGCCAGCAGTTTATCCGCGGGAAGGATCTACGAGCAGTACTTC
CASSLSAGRIYEQYF
>TRBJ1-1|NA|NA|TRBV30
TGTGCCTGGAAACCCCTAGAGCCCGGAATGAACACTGAAGCTTTCTTT
CAWKPLEPGMNTEAFF
>TRBJ2-7|NA|once|TRBV9
TGTGCCAGCAGCCCCCCGGGAGATAAAGACTACGAGCAGTACTTC
CASSPPGDKDYEQYF
>TRBJ2-1|NA|NA|TRBV20-1
TGCAGTGCTCAGTTGATCCATGAGCAGTTCTTC
CSAQLIHEQFF
>TRBJ1-1|NA|NA|TRBV12-3/TRBV12-4
TGTGCCAGCAGTTTAAAGGCCCCGCGGGCTTTCTTT
CASSLKAPRAFF
>TRBJ1-3|NA|NA|TRBV4-2
TGTGCCAGCAGCCAAGACGGTACCTCTGGAAACACCATATATTTT
CASSQDGTSGNTIYF
>TRBJ1-6|NA|NA|TRBV4-2
TGTGCCAGCAGCGACGAGGGCCCCCTCCACTTT
CASSDEGPLHF
>TRBJ1-5|NA|NA|TRBV12-3/TRBV12-4
TGTGCCAGCAGTGGCAGGGGAAATCAGCCCCAGCATTTT
CASSGRGNQPQHF
>TRBJ1-3|TRBD1|NA|TRBV18
TGTGCCAGCTCACCGGGACAGTATAGCTCTGGAAACACCATATATTTT
CASSPGQYSSGNTIYF
>TRBJ2-2|NA|NA|TRBV4-2
TGTGCCAGCAGCCAAGAACGAGGTGCCGGGGAGCTGTTTTTT
CASSQERGAGELFF
>TRBJ1-6|NA|NA|TRBV18
TGTGCCAGCTCATCCGGAGGCTTTAATTCACCCCTCCACTTT
CASSSGGFNSPLHF
>TRBJ1-1|TRBD1|NA|TRBV4-1
TGCGCCAGCAGCCAACCCGGTAAGGGGGCGAGGACTGAAGCTTTCTTT
CASSQPGKGARTEAFF
>TRBJ2-1|NA|NA|TRBV7-2
TGTGCCAGCAGCTTACCGACAGGTAATGAGCAGTTCTTC
CASSLPTGNEQFF
>TRBJ1-2|NA|NA|TRBV9
TGTGCCAGCAGCGTAGGTTCGGCAGGGGTTTACGGCTACACCTTC
CASSVGSAGVYGYTF
>TRBJ2-7|TRBD1|NA|TRBV7-8
TGTGCCAGCAGCTTAGTCCGACAGGGGAATTACGAGCAGTACTTC
CASSLVRQGNYEQYF
>TRBJ1-1|NA|NA|TRBV14
TGTGCCAGCAGCCAAGATCAGAACACTGAAGCTTTCTTT
CASSQDQNTEAFF
>TRBJ2-7|NA|few|TRBV6-5
TGTGCCAGCAGTTTAACGCGGAGCTACGAGCAGTACTTC
CASSLTRSYEQYF
>TRBJ1-5|TRBD1|NA|TRBV6-5
TGTGCCAGTGGGACAGGGGCATATAGCAATCAGCCCCAGCATTTT
CASGTGAYSNQPQHF
>TRBJ1-1|NA|NA|TRBV7-9
TGTGCCAGCAGCTTAGGTGTGGAGAGGGCTGAAGCTTTCTTT
CASSLGVERAEAFF
>TRBJ2-1|NA|once|TRBV5-1
TGCGCCAGCAGCCTTGGGACATCCTACAATGAGCAGTTCTTC
CASSLGTSYNEQFF
>TRBJ1-1|TRBD1|NA|TRBV6-2/TRBV6-3
TGTGCCAGCAGTCCCCTTGGACAGGCGAACACTGAAGCTTTCTTT
CASSPLGQANTEAFF
>TRBJ2-5|NA|NA|TRBV2
TGTGCCAGCAGTAGCCGGGTGGTTGGGGAGACCCAGTACTTC
CASSSRVVGETQYF
>TRBJ1-1|TRBD1|NA|TRBV5-4
TGTGCCAGCAGCATCCTACAGGGGGAAGCTTTCTTT
CASSILQGEAFF
>TRBJ2-3|TRBD2|once|TRBV6-5
TGTGCCAGCAGAGCCGGAGCGGGGGGAGAAGATACGCAGTATTTT
CASRAGAGGEDTQYF
>TRBJ1-4|TRBD1|NA|TRBV7-9
TGTGCCAGCAGCTTAGGCGGGACAGGGTATCGCGTGGAAGAAAAACTGTTTTTT
CASSLGGTGYRVEEKLFF
>TRBJ1-5|NA|NA|TRBV9
TGTGCCAGCAGCGTAGGAGGTCTCAGCGGTCAGCCCCAGCATTTT
CASSVGGLSGQPQHF